Listed below are T cell receptor beta chains from one sample, sequenced in a study of shared clonotypes between healthy human individuals. The table came from immunoSEQ multiplex PCR; TCRdb's copy has only in-frame clones and leaves some out. The repertoire holds roughly 530,000 clones, with 90% to 97% as singletons. The sample consisted of naive CD4+ T cells sorted from blood. The receptor source for this set is a woman in her twenties or thirties in good health. Both conserved end residues are part of each CDR3. The D gene is left open where the match is weak. Size is omitted from some rows. Given values are once, few, many or a class for expanded clones.

cdr3_nt cdr3_aa clone_size j_call d_call v_call
TGCGCCAGCAGCCGACAGACTAGCGGGGTGTTCAATGAGCAGTTCTTC CASSRQTSGVFNEQFF once TRBJ2-1 TRBD2 TRBV5-1
TGTGCCAGCAGAGGAACTAGTGAGGGCTACGAGCAGTACTTC CASRGTSEGYEQYF NA TRBJ2-7 NA TRBV25-1
TGTGCCAGCAGTGTCAGGGGTAGCACTGAAGCTTTCTTT CASSVRGSTEAFF NA TRBJ1-1 NA TRBV2
TGTGCCAGCAGTTCCGCCCCGGGACTAGCGGGAGCCTACAATGAGCAGTTCTTC CASSSAPGLAGAYNEQFF once TRBJ2-1 TRBD2 TRBV28
TGTGCCAGCAGTCTAGAGGGAGCAGTTGGCTACACCTTC CASSLEGAVGYTF NA TRBJ1-2 NA TRBV27
TGCGCCAGCAGCGAACGCTTACCTAGCGGCCAAGCATCCTACGAGCAGTACTTC CASSERLPSGQASYEQYF NA TRBJ2-7 TRBD2 TRBV5-1
TGTGCCAGCAGCTTACGACTAGCGGGGAGCACAGATACGCAGTATTTT CASSLRLAGSTDTQYF NA TRBJ2-3 TRBD2 TRBV7-2
TGTGCCAGCAGTTCACTAGCGGGAGGATACTACGAGCAGTACTTC CASSSLAGGYYEQYF NA TRBJ2-7 TRBD2 TRBV6-1
TGTGCCAGCAGCCCCAAGGGGTGGGAGCAGTACTTC CASSPKGWEQYF NA TRBJ2-7 NA TRBV6-5
TGTGCCAGCCGGCGGGACAGCTACAATGAGCAGTTCTTC CASRRDSYNEQFF NA TRBJ2-1 NA TRBV6-5
TGTGCCAGCAGATTGGGACAGGGCCCCTACAATGAGCAGTTCTTC CASRLGQGPYNEQFF NA TRBJ2-1 TRBD1 TRBV6-1
TGTGCCAGCAGTTACGGAGACTATAGCAATCAGCCCCAGCATTTT CASSYGDYSNQPQHF NA TRBJ1-5 NA TRBV6-5
TGTGCCAGCAGCGTTGGTAGGGATCCGGACACTGAAGCTTTCTTT CASSVGRDPDTEAFF NA TRBJ1-1 NA TRBV9
TGTGCCAGCAGTAGTCCGGGGGAGCCTGGAAACACCATATATTTT CASSSPGEPGNTIYF NA TRBJ1-3 NA TRBV6-6
TGTGCCAGCAGCTTGGGGGGGATCTCTGGAAACACCATATATTTT CASSLGGISGNTIYF NA TRBJ1-3 NA TRBV7-2
TGTGCCAGCAGTTTATGGCAGTTGTATGGCTACACCTTC CASSLWQLYGYTF NA TRBJ1-2 NA TRBV28
TGCAGCGGAGCCGGGGCCGAGAACACTGAAGCTTTCTTT CSGAGAENTEAFF NA TRBJ1-1 NA TRBV29-1
TGTGCCAGCAGTCCCGGACTTATGTCCACAGATACGCAGTATTTT CASSPGLMSTDTQYF NA TRBJ2-3 NA TRBV2
TGTGCCAGCAGTCCACTGGGACACGACTCTGGGGCCAACGTCCTGACTTTC CASSPLGHDSGANVLTF many TRBJ2-6 NA TRBV28
TGTGCCAGCAGCTTCACCGGGAACACTGAAGCTTTCTTT CASSFTGNTEAFF NA TRBJ1-1 NA TRBV11-2
TGTGCCAGCAGCTTAGTCGGCAGGGTAACAACTGAAGCTTTCTTT CASSLVGRVTTEAFF NA TRBJ1-1 NA TRBV7-2
TGCGCCAGCAGCTTATTTGAGAACACTGAAGCTTTCTTT CASSLFENTEAFF NA TRBJ1-1 NA TRBV5-1
TGTGCCAGCAACGCAGGGGGCAATGAGCAGTTCTTC CASNAGGNEQFF NA TRBJ2-1 TRBD1 TRBV9
TGTGCCAGCAGCTTGGGTGGAGGGCTAGCCAAAAACATTCAGTACTTC CASSLGGGLAKNIQYF NA TRBJ2-4 NA TRBV5-6
TGTGCCAGCAGTCTGACAGAATACAATGAGCAGTTCTTC CASSLTEYNEQFF NA TRBJ2-1 NA TRBV6-5
TGTGCCAGCAGCGGGGACGGTGGCACTGAAGCTTTCTTT CASSGDGGTEAFF NA TRBJ1-1 NA TRBV28
TGTGCCATCAACCCGGGATTTGGTCGGGGCTACACCTTC CAINPGFGRGYTF once TRBJ1-2 NA TRBV10-3
TGTGCCACCCGTAGACTAGCGGGAGCATTGTACGAGCAGTACTTC CATRRLAGALYEQYF NA TRBJ2-7 TRBD2 TRBV2